This T cell receptor (beta chain) was sequenced during a study of T cells after posttransplantation cyclophosphamide. Cells defined as naive were viable CD3+CD4+ or CD3+CD8+ and CCR7+CD45RA+CD45RO-CD95-CD27+CD28+. The CDR3 is made up of 15 amino acids. Germline trimming cut 8 bases from V and 5 bases from J; bases unmatched to any gene: 12. From germline, CDR1 is MNHEY and CDR2 SMNVEV (reference sequence). The method was immunoSEQ multiplex PCR; TCRdb's version includes in-frame clones alone and lacks a portion of them. The sample contains about 3,800 clones, over 85% of which appear only once. Sequencing was carried out using naive CD4+ T cells sorted from PBMCs. The chain joins TRBV27 to TRBJ1-5, with 7 positions matching TRBD1. The sequence came from a middle-aged man. The CDR3 sequence: CASGQTGREDQPQHF. CDR3 in DNA: TGTGCCAGCGGCCAGACAGGGCGGGAGGATCAGCCCCAGCATTTT.